These 31 T cell receptor beta chains share one sample of origin, sequenced in a study of CD4+ T cells in melanoma. Sequencing was performed with immunoSEQ multiplex PCR; in TCRdb, only in-frame clones are kept and a portion is missing. This sample yields roughly 52,000 clones, of which roughly two thirds are seen a single time; approximately 4.6% belongs to the top ten. The sequencing sample was made of tumor tissue. The receptors here all came from a human donor with melanoma.

The chain carries TRBV5-8 and TRBJ1-3, with D perhaps matching TRBD1 (5 bases). The CDR3 loop spans 18 amino acids. Trimming pared 5 bases from V and 0 bases from J, leaving 21 bases between. Germline CDR1 reads SGHTS; CDR2 reads YDEGEE. In DNA, the CDR3 is TGTGCCAGCAGTTTGTGGGGGAGACAGCCGTTCTCTGGAAACACCATATATTTT. Its translation is CASSLWGRQPFSGNTIYF.

V gene TRBV2 combines with J gene TRBJ2-1; a possible D gene is TRBD2 (5 bases). Per germline, CDR1 SNHLY and CDR2 FYNNEI. The CDR3 contains 11 residues. V was pared by 5 bases and J by 8 bases, with 7 bases between. The CDR3, as DNA: TGTGCCAGCAGTACTAGAGATGAGCAGTTCTTC. Its protein product is CASSTRDEQFF.

The V gene is TRBV10-3, the J gene TRBJ2-3; no clear D. V lost 0 bases to trimming and J lost 3 bases, with 7 bases between them. The CDR3 runs 14 residues. Germline values: CDR1 ENHRY, CDR2 SYGVKD. DNA for the CDR3: TGTGCCATCAGTGAGTCAGGCCCGACAGATACGCAGTATTTT. This translates into CAISESGPTDTQYF.

The gene calls are TRBV7-9 and TRBJ1-2; no clear D. Between the trimmed V and J ends, which lost 7 bases and 4 bases, there was a span of 19 bases. Germline V gives CDR1 SEHNR, CDR2 FQNEAQ (reference sequence). The CDR3 loop spans 15 amino acids. CDR3 bases: TGTGCCAGCACCAACACCGCCGAGGTCTTCTATGGCTACACCTTC. This gives the protein CASTNTAEVFYGYTF.

This clone was seen at least ten times. The rearrangement links TRBV27 to TRBJ1-1; D perhaps matches TRBD1 (5 bases). This CDR3 is 14 amino acids long. Germline CDR1 MNHEY, CDR2 SMNVEV (reference sequence). The V and J ends lost 3 bases and 6 bases respectively, with 14 bases between them. CDR3: CASSFLSPTAEAFF. Written as DNA, the CDR3 is TGTGCCAGCAGTTTTCTCTCGCCGACAGCTGAAGCTTTCTTT.

The chain is built from TRBV5-8 and TRBJ2-5; TRBD1 matches 9 bases. Unmatched junction bases numbered 10, after V lost 0 bases and J lost 1 base. This CDR3 is built from 18 residues. Germline assignment: CDR1 SGHTS and CDR2 YDEGEE. The CDR3 nucleotides read TGTGCCAGCAGCTTGGCACCGGGACAGGGTACCTTCCAAGAGACCCAGTACTTC. This gives the protein CASSLAPGQGTFQETQYF.

The chain is built from TRBV6-5 and TRBJ2-7; D assignment may be TRBD1 or TRBD2 (5 bases each). Germline CDR1 reads MNHEY; CDR2 reads SVGAGI. CDR3 length equals 15 residues. The V and J ends lost 0 bases and 3 bases respectively, with 12 bases between them. The CDR3 loop is CASSYSGGESYEQYF. CDR3 nucleotide sequence: TGTGCCAGCAGTTACTCTGGGGGAGAGAGCTACGAGCAGTACTTC.

The chain has TRBV7-9 and TRBJ1-2; 7 bases fit TRBD1. The V segment lost 6 bases and the J segment 4 bases; nucleotides outside the gene matches: 5. The CDR3 totals 13 residues. Germline loops: CDR1 SEHNR, CDR2 FQNEAQ (reference sequence). In DNA form, the CDR3 reads TGTGCCAGCAGACAGGGGAGTATCTATGGCTACACCTTC. It is translated as CASRQGSIYGYTF.

This chain links TRBV28 with TRBJ1-5; D not resolved. Germline CDR1 MDHEN, CDR2 SYDVKM. Trimming pared 2 bases from V and 11 bases from J, leaving 7 bases between. The CDR3 sequence is 11 residues long. CDR3 sequence (DNA): TGTGCCAGCAGTTTAGGGCAGGCCCAGCATTTT. Its protein is CASSLGQAQHF.

This sequence joins TRBV6-1 and TRBJ2-7, with D unresolved. The germline V and J ends were trimmed by 2 bases and 5 bases, with 16 bases remaining between them. Germline CDR1 and CDR2: MNHNS and SASEGT. The CDR3 is 15 amino acids. CDR3 region: CASSENVVGGDEQYF. The CDR3 nucleotides are TGTGCCAGCAGTGAAAATGTAGTCGGTGGGGACGAGCAGTACTTC.

This clone has just one count. The chain links TRBV6-6 to TRBJ1-5; D gene uncertain. Per the germline V gene, CDR1 is MNHNY and CDR2 is SVGAGI (reference sequence). V was cut by 8 bases and J by 3 bases, with 14 bases left in between. This CDR3 region has 14 residues. CDR3 nucleotides: TGTGCCAGCTCGAGGGAAAGTATCAATCAGCCCCAGCATTTT. Protein product: CASSRESINQPQHF.

The sample holds one count of this clone. The chain carries TRBV6-5 and TRBJ1-2; tentatively, D is TRBD1 (5 bases). The CDR3 is made up of 15 amino acids. The germline V and J ends were trimmed by 0 bases and 7 bases, with 15 bases remaining between them. Germline V lookup: CDR1 MNHEY, CDR2 SVGAGI. Here the CDR3 DNA reads TGTGCCAGCAGTTACTCCAGGTGGGGGTCGAGTGGCTACACCTTC. It encodes CASSYSRWGSSGYTF.

The CDR3 DNA reads TGTGCCAGCGCAGGGGGGGCCGGGGAGCTGTTTTTT. It translates to CASAGGAGELFF. The chain recombines TRBV6-4 with TRBJ2-2; D is perhaps TRBD1 or TRBD2 (7 bases each). Germline V CDR1 and CDR2: MRHNA, SNTAGT. The CDR3 spans 12 residues. With 8 bases removed from V and 6 bases from J, the gap between germline ends came to 10 bases.

The V gene is TRBV19, the J gene TRBJ2-3, with 13 bases aligning to TRBD2. Trimming took 5 bases from V and 2 from J; bases not matched to a gene: 4. CDR3 length: 16 amino acids. Germline V gene data show CDR1 as LNHDA and CDR2 as SQIVND (reference sequence). Written as DNA, the CDR3 is TGTGCCAGTAGTTGGACTAGCGGGGGACCCACAGATACGCAGTATTTT. It translates to CASSWTSGGPTDTQYF.

This clone was counted a single time. The chain recombines TRBV2 with TRBJ1-4; D is undetermined. With 7 bases removed from V and 12 bases from J, the gap between germline ends came to 12 bases. Per the germline V gene, CDR1 is SNHLY and CDR2 is FYNNEI. The CDR3 has 11 amino acids. As DNA, the CDR3 is TGTGCCAGCAAGGCAGGTGATCAACTGTTTTTT. It is translated as CASKAGDQLFF.

The V and J genes are TRBV7-8 and TRBJ2-1; D uncertain. The V gene lost 3 bases and the J gene lost 4 bases, with 7 bases spanning the gap. CDR1 and CDR2 from the germline V gene are SGHVS and FQNEAQ. The CDR3 runs 13 residues. CDR3 protein: CASSFLGYNEQFF. The CDR3 region has the DNA TGTGCCAGCAGCTTTTTGGGTTACAATGAGCAGTTCTTC.

This clone was found once. The chain carries TRBV9 and TRBJ1-5, with 8 bases that match TRBD1. The CDR3 is made up of 16 amino acids. CDR1 and CDR2 from the germline V gene are SGDLS and YYNGEE. Trimming at V came to 4 bases and at J to 1 base, leaving 7 bases not matched to a gene. CDR3 region: CASSPWDRQSNQPQHF. CDR3 DNA sequence: TGTGCCAGCAGCCCCTGGGACAGGCAGAGCAATCAGCCCCAGCATTTT.

This chain's CDR3 is CASKRPADYGYTF. CDR3 coding DNA: TGTGCCAGCAAACGCCCGGCGGATTATGGCTACACCTTC. The chain combines TRBV6-6 with TRBJ1-2; the D is unclear. Per the germline V gene, CDR1 is MNHNY and CDR2 is SVGAGI (reference sequence). This CDR3 region has 13 residues. V lost 7 bases and J lost 5, with 14 bases in between.

This clone was counted a single time. V usage is TRBV7-8 and J usage is TRBJ2-7; D possibly corresponds to TRBD1 (5 bases). Germline V CDR1 and CDR2: SGHVS, FQNEAQ. This CDR3 has 14 amino acids. Trimming cost V 1 base and J 5 bases, with 12 bases left between them. The CDR3 spells CASSLEQVIDEQYF. CDR3 coding DNA: TGTGCCAGCAGCTTAGAACAGGTTATCGACGAGCAGTACTTC. The variable domain in full, completed from reference TRBV7-8 and TRBJ2-7, reads GAGVSQSPRYKVAKRGQDVALRCDPISGHVSLFWYQQALGQGPEFLTYFQNEAQLDKSGLPSDRFFAERPEGSVSTLKIQRTQQEDSAVYLCASSLEQVIDEQYFGPGTRLTVT.

This clone was picked up a small number of times. This chain links TRBV9 with TRBJ2-5; D gene unclear. The ends were cut back, 7 bases at V and 5 bases at J, with 3 bases in the middle. Germline values: CDR1 SGDLS, CDR2 YYNGEE. The length of the CDR3 is 9 residues. The CDR3 region has the DNA TGTGCCAGCGGGGAGACCCAGTACTTC. Its protein product is CASGETQYF.

The rearrangement joins TRBV5-1 to TRBJ2-5, with D unclear. The CDR3 contains 14 residues. Germline CDR1 SGHRS, CDR2 YFSETQ. The V end was cut by 4 bases, the J end by 1 base, with 11 bases between. The CDR3 protein is CASSAPGVQETQYF. The CDR3 nucleotides are TGCGCCAGCAGCGCCCCCGGAGTCCAAGAGACCCAGTACTTC.

As DNA, the CDR3 is TGTGCCAGCAGCCCTTACTCACTCCCGGATACGCAGTATTTT. It codes for CASSPYSLPDTQYF. The rearrangement uses TRBV14 and TRBJ2-3; no firm D call. Germline V gene lookup returns CDR1 SGHDN and CDR2 FVKESK. Trimming stripped 4 bases from V and 6 bases from J, with 14 bases between. This CDR3 has 14 residues.

CDR3: CASSLVGGPYEQYF. CDR3 nucleotides: TGTGCCAGCAGCTTGGTCGGGGGGCCCTACGAGCAGTACTTC. This rearrangement joins TRBV5-5 to TRBJ2-7, with TRBD2 as a possible D gene (7 bases). V lost 0 bases, J lost 2 bases, and 9 bases lay in between. This CDR3 comprises 14 residues. Per the germline V gene, CDR1 is SGHKS and CDR2 is YYEKEE (reference sequence). Drawing the rest from reference TRBV5-5 and TRBJ2-7, the complete variable domain is DAGVTQSPTHLIKTRGQQVTLRCSPISGHKSVSWYQQVLGQGPQFIFQYYEKEERGRGNFPDRFSARQFPNYSSELNVNALLLGDSALYLCASSLVGGPYEQYFGPGTRLTVT.

The chain recombines TRBV5-5 with TRBJ1-3; 8 nucleotides agree with TRBD1. Germline V CDR1 and CDR2: SGHKS, YYEKEE (reference sequence). The ends lost 2 bases at V and 4 bases at J; junction bases unmatched: 5. The CDR3 runs to 15 residues. CDR3 region: CASSFGAGGGNTIYF. For the CDR3, the DNA is TGTGCCAGCAGCTTTGGTGCAGGGGGCGGAAACACCATATATTTT.

V gene TRBV27 combines with J gene TRBJ2-5, with TRBD2 matching over 8 bases. Per germline, CDR1 MNHEY and CDR2 SMNVEV (reference sequence). Trimming removed 5 bases from V and 4 bases from J; junction bases left unmatched: 6. This CDR3 has 14 amino acids. The CDR3 region is CASSPKRGIETQYF. The CDR3 nucleotides read TGTGCCAGCAGTCCGAAGCGGGGGATAGAGACCCAGTACTTC.

This chain joins TRBV29-1 and TRBJ2-3; 9 nucleotides line up with TRBD1. Germline V gene sequence: CDR1 SQVTM, CDR2 ANQGSEA. V shed 2 bases and J 2 bases; nucleotides not matched to a gene: 17. The CDR3 is 19 amino acids. The CDR3 DNA is TGCAGCGTTGAAATGTGGGGGACAGGGACGGGACATGCCACAGATACGCAGTATTTT. Protein sequence: CSVEMWGTGTGHATDTQYF.

The CDR3 spells CASSQDRASGDSYEQYF. DNA for the CDR3: TGCGCCAGCAGCCAAGATCGGGCTAGCGGGGATTCCTACGAGCAGTACTTC. This chain connects TRBV4-1 to TRBJ2-7; 9 bases map to TRBD2. Germline assignment: CDR1 MGHRA and CDR2 YSYEKL. The CDR3 runs to 17 residues. The trim removed 0 bases at V and 1 base at J, leaving 7 bases unmatched.

J is TRBJ1-4 and V is TRBV5-1, with D possibly being TRBD1 (5 bases). The CDR3 consists of 19 residues. V was cut by 3 bases and J by 0 bases, with 21 bases left in between. Germline CDR1 SGHRS, CDR2 YFSETQ. CDR3 protein: CASSSSSGGGTTTNEKLFF. As DNA, the CDR3 is TGCGCCAGCAGCTCCAGCAGCGGGGGAGGAACAACAACTAATGAAAAACTGTTTTTT.

The V gene is TRBV27, the J gene TRBJ2-6, with 7 bases lining up with TRBD2. Germline V gives CDR1 MNHEY, CDR2 SMNVEV (reference sequence). V lost 1 base, J lost 0 bases, and 6 bases stayed unmatched. The CDR3 length is 18 residues. CDR3 nucleotide sequence: TGTGCCAGCAGTTTATTGGGGAGGGGCCTCTCTGGGGCCAACGTCCTGACTTTC. It yields the protein CASSLLGRGLSGANVLTF.

There are a few counts of this clone. The chain uses TRBV2 and TRBJ2-1; no clear D. The V gene's germline CDR1 is SNHLY and CDR2 FYNNEI. Trimming took off 2 bases at V and 0 bases at J, with 8 bases between the two ends. CDR3 length equals 15 residues. The CDR3 sequence: CASSELPRSYNEQFF. The CDR3 nucleotides read TGTGCCAGCAGTGAACTCCCCCGCTCCTACAATGAGCAGTTCTTC.

V is TRBV7-9 and J is TRBJ1-4, with D possibly being TRBD1 (5 bases). The CDR3 runs to 15 residues. The V gene's germline CDR1 is SEHNR and CDR2 FQNEAQ (reference sequence). V was clipped by 5 bases and J by 4 bases, with 14 bases between them. CDR3 nucleotide sequence: TGTGCCAGCAGCCCGCAGGGAAGCCGTAATGAAAAACTGTTTTTT. This sequence encodes CASSPQGSRNEKLFF.